This T cell receptor (beta chain) was sequenced during a study of CD8 T cells in acute hepatitis C reinfection. Study summary: Sequences come from NS3-1073-specific CD8+ T cells, during acute infection and after clearance.

To note about this clone: Its specificity is not known.

The study's findings and limits: Few CDR3s matched those for other epitopes. Preferential TRBV04 and TRBV06 usage appeared in all groups and was not explained by the naive pool.

This sample's time point: naive CD8 control sorted from an acute-time-point sample. Donors were people who inject drugs, followed every 3 months. Assay used: immunoSEQ multiplex PCR; TCRdb lists only in-frame clones, some missing. The sample carries over 35,000 clones, approximately 87% recorded once. Trimming cost V 8 bases and J 4 bases; bases outside gene matches: 7. Germline CDR1 is SEHNR and CDR2 is FQNEAQ (reference sequence). CDR3 size: 14 residues. Sample: naive CD8+ T cells from PBMCs. This sequence joins TRBV7-9 and TRBJ1-2; 10 bases are shared with TRBD1. This sequence originates from a man aged 25 to 40 with chronic hepatitis C. The CDR3: CASGGGTGVYGYTF. Here the CDR3 DNA reads TGTGCCAGCGGCGGCGGGACAGGGGTCTATGGCTACACCTTC.